Listed here are 7 T cell receptor beta chains from one sample, sequenced in a study of shared clonotypes between healthy human individuals. Only in-frame clones appear in the TCRdb table, and some are missing; sequencing was by immunoSEQ multiplex PCR. The data hold approximately 1,500,000 clones, with approximately 98% observed a single time. The sequenced sample was naive CD4+ T cells sorted from blood. Subset described: CD45RA+ positively selected. The receptors come from a man under 40 in good health.

The chain joins TRBV19 to TRBJ2-3; tentatively, D is TRBD1 or TRBD2 (7 bases each). CDR1 is LNHDA, CDR2 SQIVND, per germline (reference sequence). Trimming cost V 9 bases and J 0 bases, with 16 bases left between them. CDR3 length equals 15 residues. The CDR3 DNA is TGTGCCAGCGAAAGGGGGCGGGGGAGCACAGATACGCAGTATTTT. Protein product: CASERGRGSTDTQYF.

V and J are TRBV11-2 and TRBJ2-1, with D tentatively TRBD1 (5 bases). This CDR3 contains 18 residues. The germline gives CDR1 SGHAT, CDR2 FQNNGV. The ends were cut back, 5 bases at V and 5 bases at J, with 25 bases in the middle. CDR3 protein: CASSLRQPAISPHNEQFF. CDR3 coding DNA: TGTGCCAGCAGCCTAAGACAGCCCGCGATATCCCCACACAATGAGCAGTTCTTC.

The V call is TRBV5-8, the J call TRBJ1-4; 7 nucleotides align to TRBD1. With V trimmed by 3 bases and J by 8 bases, 13 bases remained unmatched. This CDR3 is built from 16 residues. CDR1 and CDR2 from the germline V gene are SGHTS and YDEGEE. CDR3: CASSSGTARGREKLFF. The DNA of the CDR3 is TGTGCCAGCAGCTCCGGGACAGCCCGAGGAAGGGAAAAACTGTTTTTT.

The rearrangement joins TRBV15 to TRBJ2-2; 11 positions match TRBD2. The CDR3 is made up of 16 amino acids. Germline values: CDR1 LNHNV, CDR2 YYDKDF (reference sequence). J gave up 8 bases and V 3 bases, and 8 bases lay outside the gene matches. The CDR3, as DNA: TGTGCCACCAGCAGGCCTAGCGGGAGGACGGTAGGGGAGCTGTTTTTT. It specifies CATSRPSGRTVGELFF.

V and J are TRBV7-9 and TRBJ2-5; possibly TRBD2 for D (5 bases). V shed 5 bases and J shed 5 bases, with 15 bases lying between them. The CDR3 length is 14 residues. Germline V gene lookup returns CDR1 SEHNR and CDR2 FQNEAQ (reference sequence). The CDR3 bases are TGTGCCAGCAGCAAGGGCCCAGCGGCGGAGACCCAGTACTTC. The encoded protein is CASSKGPAAETQYF.

The chain couples TRBV30 to TRBJ2-5; no firm D call. Germline V gene sequence: CDR1 GTSNPN, CDR2 SVGIG (reference sequence). CDR3 length: 10 amino acids. Trimming removed 4 bases at V and 4 bases at J, with 4 bases between. The CDR3 region is CAWKRETQYF. The CDR3 DNA follows: TGTGCCTGGAAGAGAGAGACCCAGTACTTC. The entire variable domain, with the rest obtained from reference TRBV30 and TRBJ2-5, is as follows: SQTIHQWPATLVQPVGSPLSLECTVEGTSNPNLYWYRQAAGRGLQLLFYSVGIGQISSEVPQNLSASRPQDRQFILSSKKLLLSDSGFYLCAWKRETQYFGPGTRLLVL.

The rearrangement links TRBV6-5 to TRBJ2-5; 11 nucleotides match TRBD2. CDR3 size: 16 residues. Germline CDR1 MNHEY, CDR2 SVGAGI. V lost 0 bases and J lost 5; bases outside the gene matches: 5. In nucleotides, the CDR3 is TGTGCCAGCAGTTACTCGCTAGCGGGAGGTTGGGAGACCCAGTACTTC. Translating it yields CASSYSLAGGWETQYF.